This T cell receptor (beta chain) was retrieved from a study of shared clonotypes between healthy human individuals. Regarding this clone: What it binds is unknown.

V was clipped by 6 bases and J by 0 bases, with 11 bases between them. This CDR3 spans 14 amino acids. The germline gives CDR1 KGHSH, CDR2 LQKENI. Each unsorted sample relied on 100 million or so PBMCs as its source of genomic DNA. Sequencing of unsorted PBMC DNA was carried out using ten immunoSEQ deep assay plates. The method was immunoSEQ multiplex PCR; TCRdb's version includes in-frame clones alone and lacks a portion of them. This sample carries approximately 500,000 clones, roughly 80% of them seen once, and the ten largest clones take 10% to 15%. Study results and limitations: Clonotype sharing among donors likely depends on sequencing depth.

The chain couples TRBV18 to TRBJ1-1; D is possibly TRBD1 (5 bases). The sample consisted of PBMCs. The clonotype originates from a woman aged 40 to 50 in good health. Some clones in this sample may be carry-over from other donors' samples. For the CDR3, the DNA is TGTGCCAGCTCGGGCGAGGGGATGAACACTGAAGCTTTCTTT. Amino acids: CASSGEGMNTEAFF.